The T cell receptor beta chain under discussion was sequenced for a study of cytomegalovirus exposure and HLA in healthy donors (dated 2017 in TCRdb). General notes on the study: An earlier analysis of several hundred of the donors reported 250 to 300 Gb of sequence data and 117 million unique TCR beta sequences from 150 million to 200 million T cells. The study aimed to test whether cataloging public T cell receptors could reveal signatures of past pathogen exposure. The later analysis used no new phenotypic data to find candidate immune exposures, relying instead on TCR beta sequences and their occurrence across donors. To study patterns of TCR occurrence, a later analysis re-analyzed previously published TCR beta repertoires from under 750 donors and added high-resolution HLA genotyping. Four or five DR-DQ haplotypes were treated as single units for association and clustering because of strong linkage in the cohort. Both class I and class II loci were covered by HLA typing, at four-digit resolution. The number of typed donors differed by locus: about 629-640 for A, B, C, DRB1 and DQB1; approximately 540 for DQA1; approximately 600 for DPA1; and around 450 for DPB1. Genome-wide SNP genotypes for about 60% of the roughly 700 donors were used in a later genetic analysis, which treated that subset as a discovery cohort. Using immunosequencing, the study profiled T cell repertoires from fewer than 850 subjects and related those repertoires to cytomegalovirus serostatus. About 280 gigabases of sequencing data and 70 million to 85 million unique TCR sequences were included in an early release covering about 700 HLA-typed donors. High-throughput TCR immunosequencing, statistical association of individual TCRs with disease status, and machine learning were combined to predict cytomegalovirus infection status. Along with the approximately 700-subject first cohort, a separate validation cohort of over a hundred different subjects was used. All discovery cohort repertoires had been generated on a single sequencing platform. Across approximately 400 genotyped donors of the cohort, an average of roughly 230,000 unique TCR beta nucleotide sequences per donor were sequenced, and around 19% of those sequences were non-productive. In an earlier analysis of more than 550 of the donors, high-throughput TCR beta sequencing was used to judge whether each TCR beta V gene segment behaved as functional or pseudogenic. The genetic ancestry cluster associated with self-reported Caucasian donors included 81% of the 398 genotyped donors. Donor age, sex, ethnicity and CMV serostatus were compiled alongside the repertoire data.

The library was obtained by the immunoSEQ multiplex PCR assay. For the multiplex PCR, a mixture combining 60 forward primers for TCR Vbeta segments and 13 reverse primers for TCR Jbeta segments was used. A multiplex PCR assay on genomic DNA amplified the CDR3 region of rearranged TCR beta genes. On the Illumina HiSeq System, the amplified TCR beta libraries were sequenced as 87-base-pair reads. Regarding the original processing steps: Across the 500 to 850 repertoires, a later analysis counted some 80 million unique TCR beta chains, about 10 million of which were shared by at least two donors. Raw reads were error-corrected and collapsed into unique sequences by a nearest-neighbor algorithm in which closely related sequences were merged to remove PCR and sequencing errors. CDR3 sequences were aligned to IMGT reference sequences to assign V, D and J gene segments. For a sequence to be retained, at least a six-nucleotide match to both a V gene segment and a J gene segment was required. Rearrangements were classified as productive when the CDR3 lacked stop codons and remained in frame with V and J, and all other rearrangements were classified as non-productive. CDR3 was defined by IMGT convention, running from the second conserved V-encoded cysteine to the conserved J-encoded phenylalanine. In an earlier analysis of just under 600 of the donors, sequences lacking an unambiguous match to a single V gene segment were excluded. An earlier analysis of some 500 of the donors classified V segments as functional when productive rearrangements were above 56.7% and as segregating when the standard deviation between donors was above 5%. A statistical classification framework was developed to diagnose cytomegalovirus status using the catalog of TCR beta chain sequences. In a later analysis, TCR nucleotide sequences were compared against IMGT/GENE-DB human TR gene sequences so that V and J genes could be assigned. In a later analysis, CDR3 sequences and most-parsimonious VDJ recombination scenarios were assigned using the TCRdist pipeline. A later analysis defined each TCR beta chain by its CDR3 amino acid sequence plus V-gene family, and excluded reads lacking a unique V-gene family. To address suspected cross-contamination and a sequencing artifact, a later analysis removed approximately 600 highly shared, low-generation-probability nucleotide sequences. In a later analysis, a clonal expansion index for each public chain was calculated from normalized within-repertoire ranks of inferred template counts. In a later analysis, generation probabilities were computed using a VDJ recombination model fitted to out-of-frame rearrangements, and the results were checked against IGoR. In a later analysis, hypergeometric tests were used to score TCR-TCR, TCR-HLA and TCR-CMV co-occurrence, with a repertoire-size bias correction applied to TCR pairs. A later analysis estimated false discovery rates by permuting HLA or CMV assignments 20 times. A later analysis grouped co-occurring TCRs with DBSCAN, adding TCRdist sequence similarity when clustering within HLA-allele-positive subsets. Repertoires with fewer than 30,000 or more than 120,000 public chains, plus five repertoires with anomalous nucleotide sharing, were excluded from co-occurrence clustering. TCRdb holds this immuneACCESS table with in-frame rearrangements only. Some clones are missing; in checked studies, unresolved V genes explain under half, and the rest has no known cause. V and J calls and clone size follow that table, whereas D and trimming were derived from the DNA. The sample data list about 99,000 clones, and 70% to 80% of these were observed just once. About 3.1% of the sample rests with the top ten.

The CDR3 has 12 amino acids, counting the end cysteine and phenylalanine. The kept DNA is CDR3 alone, 36 bases in frame from the first base. CDR1 and CDR2, per the germline V gene, are MGHRA and YSYEKL. Trimming takes 5 bases from V and 7 bases from J, and the germline ends sit 12 bases apart. Summary of the overall study and its limitations: In an earlier analysis of roughly 560 of the donors, most TCR beta V segments were observed in productive rearrangements about 90% or about 30% of the time, broadly matching IMGT annotations. Some IMGT-functional V segments, including TRBV6-2 and TRBV6-3, could not be told apart with the 87-base-pair reads, so those segments were excluded. In vitro tests confirmed that a few of the cytomegalovirus-associated TCR beta chains recognize cytomegalovirus antigens. In both the original and validation cohorts, the classifier was reported to diagnose cytomegalovirus status with high specificity and sensitivity. The authors suggested that the approach could potentially be generalized to other disease states and immunological phenotypes. When HLA alleles, especially DR and DQ, strongly co-occurred, attributing TCR associations to individual alleles was difficult. A later analysis found that TCR association rates varied across HLA loci, with DRB1 alleles showing the most associated TCRs and HLA-C alleles the fewest. A later analysis found that HLA-associated TCR beta chains were more clonally expanded and had lower generation probabilities than equally common non-associated chains. Several of the top co-occurrence clusters appeared to be linked to parvovirus B19, influenza, CMV and Epstein-Barr virus, according to a later analysis. At a false discovery rate of 0.05, a later analysis linked around 15,000 TCR beta sequences to specific HLA alleles. The earlier analysis of around 600 of the donors excluded some 16 rarely observed V segments, including chromosome 9 orphons, because counts were too low. A further reported finding was that TCR beta sequences accurately predicted the HLA-A and HLA-B alleles for most subjects in the first cohort. Correlated functional status among segregating V segments might reflect linkage disequilibrium, but an unknown experimental factor could not be ruled out. In a later genetic analysis, fewer N-insertions in productive TCRs were reported among donors in an Asian-associated ancestry cluster than the approximately 710-donor mean. Only TCR beta chains were sequenced in this cohort, and the absence of alpha or paired-chain data limited detectable features. The study listed 150 to 200 TCR beta chains as associated with cytomegalovirus. The only immune exposure information available for the cohort was CMV serostatus. In a later analysis, most CMV-associated TCR beta chains were found to appear HLA-restricted, with HLA associations seemingly driven largely by CMV exposure. Across donors, most TCR sequences were observed very rarely, whereas some public TCRs were present in many individuals. A cluster of highly shared sequence variants was judged likely to represent a technical artifact of the sequencing pipeline. Because some donors lacked HLA typing at each locus, the association tests relied only on the typed subset. In a later genetic analysis, a missense DCLRE1C variant was associated with V-gene and J-gene trimming of TCR beta chains, and the association was replicated in an independent cohort. Presence/absence analyses assumed roughly uniform sequencing depth across donors, an assumption that may not hold.

The cohort was made up of 500 to 800 healthy bone marrow donors. At the time of sampling, all cohort members were nominally healthy, though unrecorded immune exposures were likely present. The donor was CMV seropositive and belonged to the group of about 290 seropositive cohort members. A peripheral blood sample was provided by each donor, and peripheral blood mononuclear cells were used for TCR beta sequencing. The Qiagen DNeasy Blood Extraction Kit was used to extract genomic DNA from the blood cell samples. Worth noting for this clone: Its binding antigen is unknown. Base-call qualities are not available, and no considerably larger clone is one nucleotide away.

The clonotype originates from a male donor in good health and CMV-seropositive. The chain uses TRBV4-1 and TRBJ2-7; the D gene is possibly TRBD2, with 7 bases matching. The material sequenced was PBMCs. In nucleotides, the sequence is TGCGCCAGCAGCGCACAGGGAGGGGAGCAGTACTTC. Translated, it reads CASSAQGGEQYF.